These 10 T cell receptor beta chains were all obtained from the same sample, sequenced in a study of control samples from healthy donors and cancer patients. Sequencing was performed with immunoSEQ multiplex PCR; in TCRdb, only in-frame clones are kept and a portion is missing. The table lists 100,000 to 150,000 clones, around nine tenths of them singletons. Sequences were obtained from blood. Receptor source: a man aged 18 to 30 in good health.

CDR3 sequence reads: CASNLLRLSTDTQYF. The CDR3 coding sequence is TGTGCCAGCAACCTACTCCGCCTTAGCACAGATACGCAGTATTTT. The chain employs TRBV6-5 and TRBJ2-3; D uncertain. Germline V gene sequence: CDR1 MNHEY, CDR2 SVGAGI. Between the trimmed V and J ends, which lost 7 bases and 0 bases, there was a span of 14 bases. The CDR3 is 15 residues long.

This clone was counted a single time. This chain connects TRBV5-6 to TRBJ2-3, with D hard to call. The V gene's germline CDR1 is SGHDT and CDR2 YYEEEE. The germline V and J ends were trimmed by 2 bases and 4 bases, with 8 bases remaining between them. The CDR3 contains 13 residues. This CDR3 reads CASSFEVADTQYF. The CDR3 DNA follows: TGTGCCAGCAGCTTCGAGGTTGCAGATACGCAGTATTTT.

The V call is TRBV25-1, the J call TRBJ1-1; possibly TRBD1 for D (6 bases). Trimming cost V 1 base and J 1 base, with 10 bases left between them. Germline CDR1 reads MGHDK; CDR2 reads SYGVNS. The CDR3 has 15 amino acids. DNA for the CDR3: TGTGCCAGCAGTGAATCTGGGGGGCGGAACACTGAAGCTTTCTTT. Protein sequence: CASSESGGRNTEAFF. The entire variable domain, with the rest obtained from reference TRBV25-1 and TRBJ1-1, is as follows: EADIYQTPRYLVIGTGKKITLECSQTMGHDKMYWYQQDPGMELHLIHYSYGVNSTEKGDLSSESTVSRIRTEHFPLTLESARPSHTSQYLCASSESGGRNTEAFFGQGTRLTVV.

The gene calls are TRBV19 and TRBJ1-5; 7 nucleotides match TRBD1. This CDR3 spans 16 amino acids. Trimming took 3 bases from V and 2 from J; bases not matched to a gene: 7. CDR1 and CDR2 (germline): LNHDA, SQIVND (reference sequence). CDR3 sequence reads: CASSMSHRGGNQPQHF. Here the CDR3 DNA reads TGTGCCAGTAGTATGTCACACAGGGGAGGCAATCAGCCCCAGCATTTT.

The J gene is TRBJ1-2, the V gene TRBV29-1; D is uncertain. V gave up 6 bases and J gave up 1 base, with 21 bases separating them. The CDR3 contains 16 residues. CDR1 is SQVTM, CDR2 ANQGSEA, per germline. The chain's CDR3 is CSVLSRLDSVNYGYTF. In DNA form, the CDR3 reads TGCAGCGTCCTCAGTCGATTGGATTCGGTTAACTATGGCTACACCTTC.

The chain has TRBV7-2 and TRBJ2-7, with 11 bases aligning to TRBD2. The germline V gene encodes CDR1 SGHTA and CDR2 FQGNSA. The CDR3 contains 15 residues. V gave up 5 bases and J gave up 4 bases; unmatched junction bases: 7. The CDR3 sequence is CASSILTSGAYEQYF. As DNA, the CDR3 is TGTGCCAGCAGCATACTGACTAGCGGGGCGTACGAGCAGTACTTC.

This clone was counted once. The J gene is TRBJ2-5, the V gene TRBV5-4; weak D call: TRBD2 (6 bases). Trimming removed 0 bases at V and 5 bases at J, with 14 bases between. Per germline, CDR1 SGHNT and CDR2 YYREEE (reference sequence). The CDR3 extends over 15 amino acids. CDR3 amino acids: CASSLAGDSVETQYF. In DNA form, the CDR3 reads TGTGCCAGCAGCTTGGCCGGGGACTCTGTCGAGACCCAGTACTTC.

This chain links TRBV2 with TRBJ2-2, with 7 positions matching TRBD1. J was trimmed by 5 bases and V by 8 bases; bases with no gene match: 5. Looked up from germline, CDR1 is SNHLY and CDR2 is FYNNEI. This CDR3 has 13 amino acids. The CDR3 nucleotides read TGTGCCAGCCCTTGGGACAGTACCGGGGAGCTGTTTTTT. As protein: CASPWDSTGELFF.

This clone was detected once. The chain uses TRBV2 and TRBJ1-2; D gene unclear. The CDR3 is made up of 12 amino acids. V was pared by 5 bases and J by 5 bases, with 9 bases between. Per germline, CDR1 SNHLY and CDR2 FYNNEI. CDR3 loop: CASSSLGYGYTF. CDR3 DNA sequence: TGTGCCAGCAGTTCACTAGGATATGGCTACACCTTC.

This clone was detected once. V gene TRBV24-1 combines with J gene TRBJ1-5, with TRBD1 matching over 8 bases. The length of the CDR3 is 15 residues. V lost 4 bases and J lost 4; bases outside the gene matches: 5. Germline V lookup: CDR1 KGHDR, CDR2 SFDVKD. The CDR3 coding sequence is TGTGCCACCAGTGACGGACAGGGCGGGAATCAGCCCCAGCATTTT. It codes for CATSDGQGGNQPQHF.